The clone carrying this T cell receptor beta chain was seen only a few times. The V and J ends lost 5 bases and 2 bases respectively, with 16 bases between them. Germline lookup yields CDR1 SGHAT and CDR2 FQNNGV. The CDR3 sequence is 16 residues long. Building of the TCR beta libraries involved iRepertoire HTBI primers and Arm-PCR of CDR3 regions. Each CDR3 protein gets one entry after TCRdb re-called the multiplex PCR reads with MiXCR. The sample includes about 440,000 distinct CDR3 sequences, 14% to 15% of them seen just once. This record comes from a study of regulatory T cells in long-lasting Graves disease. Noted time point: newly diagnosed GD, antithyroid drugs for less than 3 months. Scientists built the TCR library using RNA that was extracted from PBMCs. Patients with Graves' disease were diagnosed by American Thyroid Association guidelines. The data also belong to a second study, concerning T cells in Graves' hyperthyroidism and ophthalmopathy. That paper adds: Researchers ran a first-round RT-PCR on the TCR CDR3 using the HTBI primer set. For ophthalmopathy, model prediction preceded onset by a median about 6 months.

The chain links TRBV11-2 to TRBJ2-1, with a possible D match to TRBD2 (8 bases). The sequence was collected from a young woman with Graves disease. Material: peripheral blood mononuclear cells (PBMCs), obtained at new diagnosis, from a patient treated with antithyroid drugs. CDR3 sequence: CASSPGGRGAYNEQFF. CDR3 DNA: TGTGCCAGCAGCCCAGGGGGGCGGGGGGCCTACAATGAGCAGTTCTTC.